The subject of this entry is one T cell receptor beta chain. PCR used 60 Vbeta primers and 13 Jbeta primers. In the authors' workflow: Unique TCR beta chains numbered roughly 84 million in a later analysis, with roughly 11 million shared. The data were produced by immunoSEQ multiplex PCR, yet TCRdb's version contains in-frame clones alone and is incomplete. That table is the source of V, J and clone size, and D and trimming were worked out from the DNA. Here the sample spans 150,000 to 200,000 clones, over 75% being singletons. Germline CDR1 SGHVS, CDR2 FQNEAQ. This CDR3 is built from 16 residues. V was pared by 6 bases and J by 5 bases, with 14 bases of the junction left unmatched. This sample was taken from a study of cytomegalovirus exposure and HLA in healthy donors.

The origin of this receptor is a man between 60 and 70 years old in good health and CMV-seronegative. The specimen was PBMCs. The chain joins TRBV7-8 to TRBJ2-5; 8 bases map to TRBD1. The CDR3 bases are TGTGCCAGCAGTCACGGTCAGGGGGCCCACCGGGAGACCCAGTACTTC. This codes for CASSHGQGAHRETQYF.